This TCR beta chain comes out of a study of Graves' ophthalmopathy and Graves' hyperthyroidism (dated by TCRdb to about 2018). Regarding the study in general: Peripheral blood was collected at initial diagnosis, before any treatment. TCR beta repertoire signatures were used to distinguish Graves' ophthalmopathy from Graves' hyperthyroidism and to predict progression to ophthalmopathy. In total, 135 blood samples were TCR-sequenced: around 42 ophthalmopathy, some 75 hyperthyroidism and roughly 17 hyperthyroidism-to-ophthalmopathy patients. To explore V-J signatures that distinguish ophthalmopathy from hyperthyroidism, a discovery set of 100 patients was enrolled, made up of 40 to 45 with ophthalmopathy and 57 with stable hyperthyroidism. For independent validation, a separate cohort was made up of 18 hyperthyroidism patients plus 17 patients who later progressed from hyperthyroidism to ophthalmopathy. T-cell repertoires of thyroid tissue and blood were compared in several hyperthyroidism patients. Following sampling, methimazole starting at 30 mg daily was administered to hyperthyroidism patients, and high-dose intravenous methylprednisolone was administered to ophthalmopathy patients. The 95 to 100 discovery patients were randomly divided into training and test sets at a 7:3 ratio. Results the study describes overall, beyond this receptor: In validation, the model predicted ophthalmopathy progression with over 60% sensitivity and approximately 78% specificity; about a dozen predicted patients were CT-confirmed with GO in a median of about 7.1 months. In cross-validation, the 13-signature model distinguished ophthalmopathy from stable hyperthyroidism with just over 85% sensitivity and just under 84% specificity, and in the test set the corresponding values were roughly 80% and 76%. No statistical method was used to set the sample size in advance, and the investigators knew which group each participant was assigned to. Most expanded thyroid clonotypes with frequency above 0.001 were also detected in blood, suggesting blood repertoires may reflect the thyroid immune response.

Patients with ophthalmopathy had moderately to severely active disease, with a Clinical Activity Score of 3 or more, a NOSPECS grade of 4 or more, and a disease duration of less than 3 months. Anyone with other autoimmune diseases, uncontrolled infections, pregnancy or lactation was excluded from the study. Diagnosis relied on clinical symptoms, serum thyroxine, TRAb, thyroid ultrasound and orbital computed tomography. PBMCs were isolated from more than 8 ml of fresh peripheral blood by Ficoll-Paque density gradient centrifugation. Total RNA was extracted with Trizol reagent and quality-checked on an Agilent 2100 Bioanalyzer. For repertoire sequencing, the TCR beta CDR3 regions were amplified from RNA transcripts. HTBI primers and the Qiagen OneStep RT-PCR kit were used in a first-round RT-PCR, which was followed by a second-round multiplex PCR, size selection and purification. The libraries underwent paired-end sequencing with 100 bp reads on an Illumina HiSeq2000. For the original study's pipeline: SOAPnuke was used to process the reads, removing any read that contained adapters or uncalled bases, had a mean Phred below 15, or lacked an exact match to the constant primer or identifier. High-quality paired reads were merged with COPE v1.2.5. Each unique nucleotide sequence was defined as a clonotype, and clonotypes were aligned to IMGT TRB V, D and J references with MiTCR v1.1. Only V-J combinations with frequency above 0.0001 were analysed, covering 99.2% of repertoires. For each V-J combination, a TCR clonal expansion and chaos score was defined as F50 clonal expansion divided by the chaos observed in the TCRdist matrix. Welch's t-statistics and random forest were used to reduce features to 13 V-J combinations, which were fed into a naive Bayes classifier. The Morisita-Horn index was used to measure how similar the thyroid and blood repertoires were. TCRdb reran the public reads through fastp at Q25 and MiXCR, keeping productive beta chains. CDR3 protein duplicates are merged, each entry listing the most common genes and DNA. TCRdb's processing, not the study's, gives the V and J calls here. The sample yields approximately 500,000 distinct CDR3 sequences; about an eighth were counted once. Of the sample, about 9.4% is held by the ten largest clones.

The germline V gene (reference sequence) provides CDR1 DFQATT and CDR2 SNEGSKA. Trimming leaves V shorter by 1 base and J shorter by 7 bases, with the junction holding 9 bases beyond the gene matches. Including the terminal cysteine and phenylalanine, the CDR3 comprises 15 residues. Only the CDR3 portion is preserved as DNA: 45 bases, with reading frame beginning at the first base. Concerning this clonotype itself: Its specific antigen is unknown. Per-nucleotide qualities are absent, and no much larger clonotype sits a single base away.

This receptor was obtained from a woman in her 30s with Graves' ophthalmopathy. Donor details come from another sample of the same person, matched by shared clones. Sequencing was carried out using blood. Recombination linked TRBV20-1 to TRBJ1-2; TRBD1 agrees with 10 junctional bases. CDR3 region: CSARVRDRGFGGYTF. Here is the DNA: TGCAGTGCTAGAGTCCGGGACAGGGGTTTTGGTGGCTACACCTTC.